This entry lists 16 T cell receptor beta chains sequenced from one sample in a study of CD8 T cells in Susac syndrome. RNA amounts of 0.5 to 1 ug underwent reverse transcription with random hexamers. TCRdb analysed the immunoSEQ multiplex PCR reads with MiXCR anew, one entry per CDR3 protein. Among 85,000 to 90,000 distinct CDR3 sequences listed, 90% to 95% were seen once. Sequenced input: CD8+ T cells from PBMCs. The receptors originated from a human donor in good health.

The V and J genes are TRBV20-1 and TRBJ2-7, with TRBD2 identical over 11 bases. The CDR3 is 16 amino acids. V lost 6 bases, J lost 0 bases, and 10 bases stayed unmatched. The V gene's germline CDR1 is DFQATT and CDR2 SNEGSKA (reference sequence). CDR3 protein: CSAIRLAGLSSYEQYF. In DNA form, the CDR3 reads TGCAGTGCCATCCGACTAGCGGGGCTGAGCTCCTACGAGCAGTACTTC.

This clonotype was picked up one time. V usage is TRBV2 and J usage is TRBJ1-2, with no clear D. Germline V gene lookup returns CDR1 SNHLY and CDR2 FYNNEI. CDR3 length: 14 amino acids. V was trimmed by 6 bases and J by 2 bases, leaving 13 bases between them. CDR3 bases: TGTGCCAGCAGCCACTCACCGGGAAACTATGGCTACACCTTC. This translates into CASSHSPGNYGYTF.

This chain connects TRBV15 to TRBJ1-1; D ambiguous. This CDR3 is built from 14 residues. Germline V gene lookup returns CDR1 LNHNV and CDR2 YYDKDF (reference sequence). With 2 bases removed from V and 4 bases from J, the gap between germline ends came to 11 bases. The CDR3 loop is CATSRPGGSTEAFF. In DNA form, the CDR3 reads TGTGCCACCAGCAGACCGGGTGGTAGCACTGAAGCTTTCTTT.

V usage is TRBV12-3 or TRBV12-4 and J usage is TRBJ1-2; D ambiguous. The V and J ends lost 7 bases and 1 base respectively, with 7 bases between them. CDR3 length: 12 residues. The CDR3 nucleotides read TGTGCCAGCACCTCTGGTAACTATGGCTACACCTTC. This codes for CASTSGNYGYTF.

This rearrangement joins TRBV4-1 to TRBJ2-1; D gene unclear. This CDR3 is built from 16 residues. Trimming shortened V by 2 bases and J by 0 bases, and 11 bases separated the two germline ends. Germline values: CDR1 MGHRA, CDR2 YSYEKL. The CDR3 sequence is CASSQSMGSSYNEQFF. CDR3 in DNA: TGCGCCAGCAGCCAAAGTATGGGTAGCTCCTACAATGAGCAGTTCTTC.

This chain's CDR3 is CASSYSGSQYF. Written as DNA, the CDR3 is TGTGCCAGCAGTTACTCGGGGAGCCAGTACTTC. The chain is built from TRBV6-5 and TRBJ2-7; D perhaps matches TRBD2 (5 bases). The V gene lost 0 bases and the J gene lost 10 bases, with 7 bases spanning the gap. In germline, CDR1 is MNHEY, CDR2 SVGAGI. The CDR3 totals 11 residues.

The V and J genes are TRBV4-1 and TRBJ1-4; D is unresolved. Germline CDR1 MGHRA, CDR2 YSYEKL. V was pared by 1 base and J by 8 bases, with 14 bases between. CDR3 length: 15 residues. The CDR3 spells CASSQVWAREEKLFF. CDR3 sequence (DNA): TGCGCCAGCAGCCAAGTATGGGCGCGTGAGGAAAAACTGTTTTTT.

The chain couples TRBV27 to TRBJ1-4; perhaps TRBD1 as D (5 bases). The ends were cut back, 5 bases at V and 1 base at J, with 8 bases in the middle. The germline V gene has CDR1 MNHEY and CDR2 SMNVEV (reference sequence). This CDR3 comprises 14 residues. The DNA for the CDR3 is TGTGCCAGCAGTCCTCAGGGAACTAATGAAAAACTGTTTTTT. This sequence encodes CASSPQGTNEKLFF.

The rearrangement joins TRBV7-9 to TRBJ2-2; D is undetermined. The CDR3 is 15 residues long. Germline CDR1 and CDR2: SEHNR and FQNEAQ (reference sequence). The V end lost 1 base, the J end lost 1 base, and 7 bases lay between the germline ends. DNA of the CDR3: TGTGCCAGCAGCTTAGTTTCTGTGAACACCGGGGAGCTGTTTTTT. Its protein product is CASSLVSVNTGELFF.

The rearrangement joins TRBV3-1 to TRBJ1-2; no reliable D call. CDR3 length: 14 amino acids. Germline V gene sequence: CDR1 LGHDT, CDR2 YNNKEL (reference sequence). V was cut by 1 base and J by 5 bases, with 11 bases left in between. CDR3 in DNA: TGTGCCAGCAGCCAAGTCGGGGTTGGGTATGGCTACACCTTC. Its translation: CASSQVGVGYGYTF.

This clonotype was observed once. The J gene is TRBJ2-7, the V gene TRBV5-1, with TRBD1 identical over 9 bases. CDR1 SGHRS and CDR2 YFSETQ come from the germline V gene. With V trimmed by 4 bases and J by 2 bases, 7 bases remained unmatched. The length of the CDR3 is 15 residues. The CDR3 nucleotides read TGCGCCAGCAGCGATCCCGGGACAGGGACCTACGAGCAGTACTTC. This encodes CASSDPGTGTYEQYF.

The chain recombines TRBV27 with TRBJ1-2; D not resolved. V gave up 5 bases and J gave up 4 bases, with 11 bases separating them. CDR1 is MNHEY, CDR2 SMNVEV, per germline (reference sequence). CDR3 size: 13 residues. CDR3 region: CASSPRRSYGYTF. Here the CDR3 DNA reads TGTGCCAGCAGTCCCCGACGGTCCTATGGCTACACCTTC.

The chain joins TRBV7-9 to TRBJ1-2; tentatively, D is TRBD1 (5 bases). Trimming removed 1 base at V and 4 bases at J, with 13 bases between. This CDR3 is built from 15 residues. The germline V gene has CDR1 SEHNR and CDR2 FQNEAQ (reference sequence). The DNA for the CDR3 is TGTGCCAGCAGCTTAGTTGGCCAGGGAGGCTATGGCTACACCTTC. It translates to CASSLVGQGGYGYTF.

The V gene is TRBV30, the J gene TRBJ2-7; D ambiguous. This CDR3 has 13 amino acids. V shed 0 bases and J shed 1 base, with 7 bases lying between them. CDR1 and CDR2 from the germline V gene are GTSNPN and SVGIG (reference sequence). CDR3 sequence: CAWSVLSSYEQYF. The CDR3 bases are TGTGCCTGGAGTGTTCTGAGTTCCTACGAGCAGTACTTC. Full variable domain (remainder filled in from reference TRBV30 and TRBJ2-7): SQTIHQWPATLVQPVGSPLSLECTVEGTSNPNLYWYRQAAGRGLQLLFYSVGIGQISSEVPQNLSASRPQDRQFILSSKKLLLSDSGFYLCAWSVLSSYEQYFGPGTRLTVT.

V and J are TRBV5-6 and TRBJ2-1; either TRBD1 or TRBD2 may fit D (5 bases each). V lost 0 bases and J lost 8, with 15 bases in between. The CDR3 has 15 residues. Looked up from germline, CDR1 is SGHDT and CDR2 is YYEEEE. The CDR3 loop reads CASSLELGDLDEQFF. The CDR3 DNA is TGTGCCAGCAGCTTGGAACTCGGGGACCTGGATGAGCAGTTCTTC.

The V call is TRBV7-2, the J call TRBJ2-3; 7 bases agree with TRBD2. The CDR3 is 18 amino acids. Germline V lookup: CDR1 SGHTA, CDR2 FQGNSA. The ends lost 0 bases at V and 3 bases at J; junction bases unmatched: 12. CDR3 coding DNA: TGTGCCAGCAGCTTAGCCCCCTCGGCTAGCGGACGTACAGATACGCAGTATTTT. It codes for CASSLAPSASGRTDTQYF.